Included here is one TCR beta chain sequence, with context. What it binds is unknown. The CDR3 loop spans 11 amino acids. The V end lost 6 bases, the J end lost 3 bases, and 4 bases lay between the germline ends. The germline CDR1 and CDR2 sequences are MNHEY and SVGAGI. These data belong to a study of neurological immune-mediated disorders. Findings and limits, study-wide: Expanded clones shared no identical CDR3 amino acid sequences across subjects, which suggested private TCR-beta repertoires in all groups. Phylogenetic analysis grouped 18 of 34 multiple sclerosis patients' repertoires together, suggesting a possible repertoire signature.

A single record per CDR3 protein comes from TCRdb applying MiXCR to the 5' RACE reads. The sample lists 81,000 or so distinct CDR3 sequences, 5% to 6% occurring once. This receptor was obtained from a woman in her 30s with multiple sclerosis. The sample taken for sequencing was PBMCs. The rearrangement links TRBV6-5 to TRBJ2-3; D is ambiguous. CDR3 in amino acids: CASRTTDTQYF. CDR3 nucleotide sequence: TGTGCCAGCAGAACGACAGATACGCAGTATTTT.